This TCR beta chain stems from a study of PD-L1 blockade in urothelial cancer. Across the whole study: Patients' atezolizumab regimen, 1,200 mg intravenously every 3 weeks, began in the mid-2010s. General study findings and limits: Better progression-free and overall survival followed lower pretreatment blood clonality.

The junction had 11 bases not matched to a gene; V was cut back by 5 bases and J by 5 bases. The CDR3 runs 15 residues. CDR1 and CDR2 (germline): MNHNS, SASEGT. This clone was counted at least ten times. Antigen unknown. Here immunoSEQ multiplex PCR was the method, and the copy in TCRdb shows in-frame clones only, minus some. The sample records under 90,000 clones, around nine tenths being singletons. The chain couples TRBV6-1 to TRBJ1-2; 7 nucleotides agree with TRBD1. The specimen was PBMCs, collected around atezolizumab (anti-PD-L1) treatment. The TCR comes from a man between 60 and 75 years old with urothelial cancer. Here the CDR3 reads CASSTQQGPSYGYTF. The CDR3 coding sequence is TGTGCCAGCAGTACTCAACAGGGGCCCTCGTATGGCTACACCTTC.